These 32 T cell receptor beta chains came from one sample sequenced in a study of CD8 T cells in ankylosing spondylitis. From the 5' RACE reads, TCRdb called clonotypes with MiXCR, one entry per CDR3 protein. The sample shows more than 60,000 distinct CDR3 sequences, 6.2% of them seen only once. The sample consisted of synovial fluid, either unsorted or a sorted T cell fraction (not recorded which). The source of these receptors is a male donor with ankylosing spondylitis.

The gene calls are TRBV6-5 and TRBJ1-2, with D possibly matching TRBD1 (6 bases). Germline-derived CDR1 and CDR2 are MNHEY and SVGAGI. This CDR3 contains 14 residues. V was shortened by 2 bases and J by 12 bases, with 19 bases between the two germline ends. Here the CDR3 reads CASSYHLGQGMHTF. The CDR3 bases are TGTGCCAGCAGTTACCACTTGGGACAAGGAATGCACACCTTC.

This clonotype has a count of ten or more. The chain recombines TRBV11-2 with TRBJ2-2, with D maybe TRBD1 (6 bases). The V gene's germline CDR1 is SGHAT and CDR2 FQNNGV. The V end lost 2 bases, the J end lost 7 bases, and 11 bases lay between the germline ends. CDR3 length: 14 amino acids. CDR3 in amino acids: CASSLRLDSGELFF. In DNA form, the CDR3 reads TGTGCCAGCAGCTTACGTTTGGACAGCGGGGAGCTGTTTTTT.

This clonotype was picked up a small number of times. This sequence joins TRBV27 and TRBJ2-2, with D perhaps TRBD2 (6 bases). V was shortened by 3 bases and J by 5 bases, with 10 bases between the two germline ends. Germline loops: CDR1 MNHEY, CDR2 SMNVEV (reference sequence). The CDR3 loop spans 14 amino acids. The CDR3 reads CASSFIAATGELFF. As DNA, the CDR3 is TGTGCCAGCAGTTTTATAGCGGCAACCGGGGAGCTGTTTTTT.

The gene calls are TRBV5-6 and TRBJ1-5; TRBD1 is a possible D gene (5 bases). This CDR3 has 16 amino acids. Between the trimmed V and J ends, which lost 2 bases and 5 bases, there was a span of 17 bases. Germline lookup yields CDR1 SGHDT and CDR2 YYEEEE. The CDR3: CASSLVGRDPDQPQHF. The CDR3 DNA follows: TGTGCCAGCAGCTTAGTAGGAAGGGACCCGGATCAGCCCCAGCATTTT.

This clonotype was observed a few times. The rearrangement links TRBV3-1 to TRBJ2-5; D is unclear. Trimming took 2 bases from V and 5 from J, leaving 9 bases between them. CDR3 length: 13 amino acids. Germline V lookup: CDR1 LGHDT, CDR2 YNNKEL (reference sequence). The CDR3 reads CASSQHNPETQYF. Here the CDR3 DNA reads TGTGCCAGCAGCCAACACAATCCGGAGACCCAGTACTTC.

The table lists this clonotype with a few counts. The DNA is omitted, as the CDR3 cannot be located on it reliably, and the CDR3 follows TCRdb's listing. The gene calls are TRBV7-3 and TRBJ2-2; the table gives TRBD1 as D, unverified against the DNA. Germline assignment: CDR1 SGHTA and CDR2 FQGTGA. The CDR3 has 17 amino acids, counting both end residues. CDR3 residues: CASSLPGGSKSPGSCFF.

This clonotype was detected ten times or more. The CDR3 nucleotides read TGTGCCAGCAGCGTATCAGGCTTGACCACAGATACGCAGTATTTT. Translated, it gives CASSVSGLTTDTQYF. The chain recombines TRBV9 with TRBJ2-3; D is unclear. Germline V gene sequence: CDR1 SGDLS, CDR2 YYNGEE. V dropped 1 base and J dropped 2 bases, with 11 bases sitting between them. The CDR3 contains 15 residues.

Ten or more counts support this clonotype. V gene TRBV3-1 combines with J gene TRBJ2-3; 9 nucleotides align to TRBD2. Per the germline V gene, CDR1 is LGHDT and CDR2 is YNNKEL (reference sequence). V was clipped by 0 bases and J by 0 bases; unmatched bases: 10. The CDR3 contains 19 residues. CDR3 coding DNA: TGTGCCAGCAGCCAAGATGGTAGTAGCGGGAGTCGGAGCACAGATACGCAGTATTTT. Protein sequence: CASSQDGSSGSRSTDTQYF.

The gene calls are TRBV5-1 and TRBJ2-1; a weak D match, TRBD2 (6 bases). CDR3 length equals 15 residues. Germline assignment: CDR1 SGHRS and CDR2 YFSETQ. The V gene lost 5 bases and the J gene lost 12 bases, with 24 bases spanning the gap. In DNA form, the CDR3 reads TGCGCCAGCAGTACTACCGCGGGATCGGCGCCCGCGCAGTTCTTC. Amino acids: CASSTTAGSAPAQFF.

This chain connects TRBV7-2 to TRBJ1-5; D gene ambiguous. CDR3 length: 13 residues. Trimming pared 3 bases from V and 5 bases from J, leaving 8 bases between. Looked up from germline, CDR1 is SGHTA and CDR2 is FQGNSA. CDR3 residues: CASSLRADQPQHF. The CDR3 DNA follows: TGTGCCAGCAGCTTGAGAGCAGATCAGCCCCAGCATTTT. Supplemented by reference TRBV7-2 and TRBJ1-5, the full variable domain reads GAGVSQSPSNKVTEKGKDVELRCDPISGHTALYWYRQSLGQGLEFLIYFQGNSAPDKSGLPSDRFSAERTGGSVSTLTIQRTQQEDSAVYLCASSLRADQPQHFGDGTRLSIL.

The CDR3 DNA follows: TGTGCCAGCAGCTTACGACTAGCGGGAGAGGTTACGCAGTATTTT. It yields the protein CASSLRLAGEVTQYF. The genes are TRBV11-2 and TRBJ2-3; TRBD2 agrees at 12 bases. J lost 8 bases, V lost 2 bases, and 5 bases had no gene match. Germline CDR1 and CDR2: SGHAT and FQNNGV. The CDR3 sequence is 15 residues long.

This clonotype was detected ten times or more. This chain uses TRBV7-2 with TRBJ1-5, with D perhaps TRBD1 (5 bases). The germline CDR1 and CDR2 sequences are SGHTA and FQGNSA. The CDR3 length is 15 residues. The ends were cut back, 5 bases at V and 7 bases at J, with 18 bases in the middle. CDR3 DNA: TGTGCCAGCAGCGAAGACAGCGACCTTCGCCAGCCCCAGCATTTT. Residues: CASSEDSDLRQPQHF.

This chain joins TRBV24-1 and TRBJ1-2; TRBD1 agrees at 8 bases. V was clipped by 4 bases and J by 7 bases; unmatched bases: 10. This CDR3 region has 15 residues. Germline-derived CDR1 and CDR2 are KGHDR and SFDVKD. CDR3 sequence reads: CATSDSDRGFSGYTF. The CDR3 DNA reads TGTGCCACCAGTGACTCAGACAGGGGATTCAGTGGCTACACCTTC.

This clonotype was seen a few times. The rearrangement uses TRBV6-2 or TRBV6-3 and TRBJ1-5, with 8 positions matching TRBD1. The CDR3 totals 16 residues. V dropped 2 bases and J dropped 1; count of bases not matched to a gene: 4. Germline CDR1 is MNHEY and CDR2 is SVGEGT. In nucleotides, the CDR3 is TGTGCCAGCAGTTACCAAACAGGGGGGAGCAATCAGCCCCAGCATTTT. It encodes CASSYQTGGSNQPQHF.

This clonotype came up many times. The chain links TRBV7-9 to TRBJ1-2; D not certain. Trimming removed 1 base from V and 4 bases from J, with 7 bases in between. Germline assignment: CDR1 SEHNR and CDR2 FQNEAQ (reference sequence). The CDR3 spans 13 residues. The DNA for the CDR3 is TGTGCCAGCAGCTTAGGGGAGATCTATGGCTACACCTTC. It codes for CASSLGEIYGYTF.

This clonotype has a count of ten or more. The chain carries TRBV19 and TRBJ2-1, with 8 bases that match TRBD2. Trimming removed 5 bases from V and 4 bases from J; junction bases left unmatched: 10. The CDR3 is 16 residues long. The V gene's germline CDR1 is LNHDA and CDR2 SQIVND (reference sequence). The CDR3 loop reads CASSPWTSSLYNEQFF. The CDR3 nucleotides read TGTGCCAGTAGTCCATGGACTAGCTCCCTTTACAATGAGCAGTTCTTC.

This clonotype has at least ten counts. This chain connects TRBV7-9 to TRBJ2-7; 8 bases are shared with TRBD1. With 3 bases clipped from V and 2 bases from J, the junction kept 12 bases outside the gene matches. This CDR3 has 17 residues. CDR1 SEHNR and CDR2 FQNEAQ come from the germline V gene (reference sequence). In nucleotides, the CDR3 is TGTGCCAGCAGCTTTAAACCCCTTTCGGACAGGGCCTACGAGCAGTACTTC. Its translation: CASSFKPLSDRAYEQYF.

This clonotype occurred many times. The DNA of the CDR3 is TGCGCCAGCACCCTCCAGCTCGGTCAGCCCCAGCATTTT. As protein: CASTLQLGQPQHF. This chain links TRBV4-1 with TRBJ1-5; D is unclear. Germline V gives CDR1 MGHRA, CDR2 YSYEKL. The CDR3 extends over 13 amino acids. V lost 7 bases and J 6 bases, leaving 13 bases between the germline ends.

There are many counts of this clonotype. The V gene is TRBV20-1, the J gene TRBJ1-3, with TRBD1 identical over 7 bases. The CDR3 totals 13 residues. After removal of 6 bases from V and 3 bases from J, the junction contained 5 bases not matched to a gene. Germline V gene lookup returns CDR1 DFQATT and CDR2 SNEGSKA (reference sequence). The CDR3 nucleotides are TGCAGTGCGTTAAGGACAGGTGGAAACACCATATATTTT. As protein: CSALRTGGNTIYF.

This clonotype was seen repeatedly, ten times or more. The CDR3 loop is CASSSGTGVHNEQFF. CDR3 nucleotides: TGTGCCAGCAGCTCCGGGACAGGGGTTCACAATGAGCAGTTCTTC. The chain has TRBV7-2 and TRBJ2-1, with TRBD1 matching 10 bases. Germline V lookup: CDR1 SGHTA, CDR2 FQGNSA. The length of the CDR3 is 15 residues. With V trimmed by 4 bases and J by 5 bases, 5 bases remained unmatched.

This clonotype was found many times. J is TRBJ2-7 and V is TRBV5-1; 9 positions agree with TRBD1. CDR3 length: 14 residues. Germline-derived CDR1 and CDR2 are SGHRS and YFSETQ. The V and J ends lost 4 bases and 5 bases, in that order; junction bases with no gene match: 7. CDR3 region: CASSNGQGTNEQYF. CDR3 in DNA: TGCGCCAGCAGCAACGGACAGGGGACTAACGAGCAGTACTTC.

This clonotype was observed at least ten times. The J gene is TRBJ2-5, the V gene TRBV29-1; possible D gene TRBD2, 6 bases. CDR1 and CDR2 (germline): SQVTM, ANQGSEA. Trimming left V 4 bases short and J 4 bases short, with 10 bases between. The CDR3 totals 12 residues. The CDR3 DNA reads TGCAGCGTTGGGTTTAGCGGAGAGACCCAGTACTTC. Residues: CSVGFSGETQYF.

In its sample, this clonotype was seen many times. The CDR3 here is CSARFVQKNSYNEQFF. The CDR3 bases are TGCAGTGCTAGGTTTGTGCAAAAAAACTCCTACAATGAGCAGTTCTTC. The chain is built from TRBV20-1 and TRBJ2-1; no definite D call. This CDR3 region has 16 residues. Looked up from germline, CDR1 is DFQATT and CDR2 is SNEGSKA (reference sequence). V was shortened by 3 bases and J by 0 bases, with 15 bases between the two germline ends.

There are many counts of this clonotype. J is TRBJ1-1 and V is TRBV4-1; D ambiguous. The CDR3 is 14 residues long. The ends were cut back, 0 bases at V and 5 bases at J, with 10 bases in the middle. Germline-derived CDR1 and CDR2 are MGHRA and YSYEKL. The CDR3 DNA reads as TGCGCCAGCAGCCAAGACATCGAAGGGACTGAAGCTTTCTTT. Its protein product is CASSQDIEGTEAFF.

Many counts were recorded for this clonotype. The rearrangement links TRBV7-2 to TRBJ2-7, with D maybe TRBD1 (5 bases). The V and J ends lost 1 base and 2 bases respectively, with 12 bases between them. The CDR3 covers 15 residues. Germline V CDR1 and CDR2: SGHTA, FQGNSA. The CDR3 DNA sequence: TGTGCCAGCAGCTTAGGGCAGGGCCTAGCCTACGAGCAGTACTTC. This encodes CASSLGQGLAYEQYF.

The table lists this clonotype with a few counts. The CDR3 spells CASTVTDTQYF. The CDR3 DNA is TGTGCCAGCACCGTTACAGATACGCAGTATTTT. The V call is TRBV12-3 or TRBV12-4, the J call TRBJ2-3; D ambiguous. V was shortened by 7 bases and J by 3 bases, with 5 bases between the two germline ends. This CDR3 contains 11 residues.

Ten or more counts support this clonotype. The rearrangement links TRBV2 to TRBJ2-5; 8 nucleotides line up with TRBD1. CDR3 length equals 13 residues. Germline-derived CDR1 and CDR2 are SNHLY and FYNNEI. V lost 6 bases, J lost 2 bases, and 2 bases stayed unmatched. CDR3 coding DNA: TGTGCCAGCAGCAGACAGGGGCAAGAGACCCAGTACTTC. Translated: CASSRQGQETQYF.

This clonotype was found many times. The chain recombines TRBV28 with TRBJ1-1; D is undetermined. There are 17 residues in the CDR3. V lost 2 bases to trimming and J lost 1 base, with 17 bases between them. CDR1 is MDHEN, CDR2 SYDVKM, per germline. The CDR3 reads CASSLRPPGGRNTEAFF. The CDR3 DNA follows: TGTGCCAGCAGTTTACGGCCCCCGGGTGGCAGGAACACTGAAGCTTTCTTT. The full variable domain, with the rest looked up from reference TRBV28 and TRBJ1-1, is DVKVTQSSRYLVKRTGEKVFLECVQDMDHENMFWYRQDPGLGLRLIYFSYDVKMKEKGDIPEGYSVSREKKERFSLILESASTNQTSMYLCASSLRPPGGRNTEAFFGQGTRLTVV.

Within the sample, this clonotype is medium-sized (0.01 to 0.1%). This chain joins TRBV30 and TRBJ2-7; D remains unclear. Trimming left V 0 bases short and J 6 bases short, with 9 bases between. This CDR3 has 12 residues. Germline CDR1 and CDR2: GTSNPN and SVGIG (reference sequence). CDR3 sequence (DNA): TGTGCCTGGAGTGTAGAAACCCTCGAGCAGTACTTC. Amino acids: CAWSVETLEQYF.

This clonotype was seen only a few times. The CDR3 spells CASAVVPGNEEKLFF. DNA of the CDR3: TGTGCCAGCGCCGTGGTGCCGGGCAACGAAGAAAAACTGTTTTTT. The V call is TRBV3-1, the J call TRBJ1-4, with D unclear. Germline-derived CDR1 and CDR2 are LGHDT and YNNKEL (reference sequence). With 8 bases removed from V and 8 bases from J, the gap between germline ends came to 21 bases. CDR3 size: 15 residues. Full variable domain (rest looked up from reference TRBV3-1 and TRBJ1-4): DTAVSQTPKYLVTQMGNDKSIKCEQNLGHDTMYWYKQDSKKFLKIMFSYNNKELIINETVPNRFSPKSPDKAHLNLHINSLELGDSAVYFCASAVVPGNEEKLFFGSGTQLSVL.

The chain recombines TRBV6-5 with TRBJ1-2; possible D gene TRBD1, 5 bases. In germline, CDR1 is MNHEY, CDR2 SVGAGI. This CDR3 spans 12 amino acids. Trimming cost V 5 bases and J 5 bases, with 9 bases left between them. The CDR3: CASSPGPYGYTF. CDR3 bases: TGTGCCAGCAGTCCGGGGCCGTATGGCTACACCTTC.

This clonotype was found many times. The chain joins TRBV10-3 to TRBJ2-1, with TRBD2 matching 12 bases. Germline V CDR1 and CDR2: ENHRY, SYGVKD. The junction had 7 bases not matched to a gene; V was cut back by 3 bases and J by 7 bases. The CDR3 covers 16 residues. Here the CDR3 reads CAISDTLTSGSNEQFF. The CDR3 DNA reads TGTGCCATCAGTGACACCCTGACTAGCGGGAGTAATGAGCAGTTCTTC.